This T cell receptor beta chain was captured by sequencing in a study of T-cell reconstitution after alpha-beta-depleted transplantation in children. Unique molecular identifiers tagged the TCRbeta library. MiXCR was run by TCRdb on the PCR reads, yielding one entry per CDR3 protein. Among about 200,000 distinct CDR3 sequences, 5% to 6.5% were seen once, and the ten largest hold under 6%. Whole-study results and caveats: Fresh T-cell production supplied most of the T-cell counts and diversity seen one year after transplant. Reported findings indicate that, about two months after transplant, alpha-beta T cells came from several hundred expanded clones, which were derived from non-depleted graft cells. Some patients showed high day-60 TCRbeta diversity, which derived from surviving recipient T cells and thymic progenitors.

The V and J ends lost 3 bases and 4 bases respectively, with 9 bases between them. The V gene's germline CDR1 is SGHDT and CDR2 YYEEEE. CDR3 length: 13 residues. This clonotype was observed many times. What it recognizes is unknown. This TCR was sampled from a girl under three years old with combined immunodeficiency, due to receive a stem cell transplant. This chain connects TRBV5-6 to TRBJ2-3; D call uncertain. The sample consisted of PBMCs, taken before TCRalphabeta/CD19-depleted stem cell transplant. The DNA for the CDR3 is TGTGCCAGCAGCTACGAAGTGTCAGATACGCAGTATTTT. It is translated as CASSYEVSDTQYF. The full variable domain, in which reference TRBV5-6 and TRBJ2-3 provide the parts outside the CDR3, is DAGVTQSPTHLIKTRGQQVTLRCSPKSGHDTVSWYQQALGQGPQFIFQYYEEEERQRGNFPDRFSGHQFPNYSSELNVNALLLGDSALYLCASSYEVSDTQYFGPGTRLTVL.